The sequence of this T cell receptor beta chain was determined in a study of beta chain features in type 1 diabetes. Of the isolated RNA, all was reverse transcribed, and so the sequenced material was expressed TCRB transcripts. TCRdb keeps only in-frame clones here, not all; method: immunoSEQ multiplex PCR. The top ten hold about 0.014% of the sample, which has 300,000 to 400,000 clones, roughly 9.6% seen once. The source is a woman aged 30 to 39 in good health. Sample: naive CD4+ T cells from blood.

CDR3 region: CASSQTGGFGTSSYNEQFF. CDR3 nucleotides: TGTGCCAGCAGCCAGACAGGGGGATTCGGGACGAGCTCCTACAATGAGCAGTTCTTC. J is TRBJ2-1 and V is TRBV7-9; 9 bases line up with TRBD1. CDR1 and CDR2 from the germline V gene are SEHNR and FQNEAQ (reference sequence). This CDR3 region has 19 residues. Unmatched junction bases numbered 14, after V lost 5 bases and J lost 0 bases.